Below are 19 T cell receptor beta chains sequenced from a single sample in a study of cytomegalovirus exposure and HLA in healthy donors. PCR primers comprised 60 Vbeta and 13 Jbeta primers. The data were produced by immunoSEQ multiplex PCR, yet TCRdb's version contains in-frame clones alone and is incomplete. The sample holds about 120,000 clones; about 68% are singletons and the top ten take roughly 10%. Sequencing was performed on PBMCs. The receptors originated from a woman aged 40 to 50 in good health and CMV-seropositive.

The rearrangement uses TRBV2 and TRBJ2-5, with a weak D call TRBD1 (5 bases). Between the trimmed V and J ends, which lost 4 bases and 1 base, there was a span of 7 bases. CDR1 is SNHLY, CDR2 FYNNEI, per germline. This CDR3 contains 13 residues. The CDR3 DNA reads as TGTGCCAGCAGTGCTCAGGGCCAAGAGACCCAGTACTTC. Translation: CASSAQGQETQYF.

The chain employs TRBV19 and TRBJ2-7, with D possibly matching TRBD2 (6 bases). V lost 5 bases and J 4 bases, leaving 15 bases between the germline ends. Germline V gene lookup returns CDR1 LNHDA and CDR2 SQIVND (reference sequence). The CDR3 runs to 14 residues. The CDR3 loop reads CASSYSGSGYEQYF. The CDR3 DNA reads as TGTGCCAGTAGTTATTCCGGGAGCGGGTACGAGCAGTACTTC.

This clone was recorded a few times. The chain couples TRBV7-2 to TRBJ1-2; D perhaps matches TRBD1 (5 bases). The CDR3 runs 14 residues. Germline V lookup: CDR1 SGHTA, CDR2 FQGNSA. V lost 7 bases and J lost 3, with 15 bases in between. In DNA form, the CDR3 reads TGTGCCAGCACCCCGGGGGTGGGGGACTATGGCTACACCTTC. It codes for CASTPGVGDYGYTF.

The chain links TRBV30 to TRBJ2-7; D is possibly TRBD1 (5 bases). There are 13 residues in the CDR3. The germline CDR1 and CDR2 sequences are GTSNPN and SVGIG (reference sequence). V was clipped by 1 base and J by 2 bases, with 9 bases between them. CDR3 in amino acids: CAWSEQAPYEQYF. CDR3 nucleotide sequence: TGTGCCTGGAGTGAACAGGCCCCCTACGAGCAGTACTTC.

This chain joins TRBV6-5 and TRBJ2-2; maybe TRBD1 (6 bases). With 6 bases removed from V and 7 bases from J, the gap between germline ends came to 18 bases. The germline CDR1 and CDR2 sequences are MNHEY and SVGAGI. The CDR3 loop spans 15 amino acids. Written as DNA, the CDR3 is TGTGCCAGCAGCTTACAGGGCTCGTCCGTCGGGGAGCTGTTTTTT. Its protein is CASSLQGSSVGELFF.

The CDR3 coding sequence is TGTGCCAGCAGCTTAGAGGGGGCTAGCGGGAGTAAGACCCAGTACTTC. It specifies CASSLEGASGSKTQYF. J is TRBJ2-5 and V is TRBV7-2; 10 nucleotides align to TRBD2. Germline CDR1 and CDR2: SGHTA and FQGNSA. J lost 6 bases, V lost 1 base, and 8 bases had no gene match. CDR3 length equals 16 residues.

The rearrangement uses TRBV21-1 and TRBJ2-6; the tabulated D call, TRBD1, remains unverified against the DNA. TRBV21-1 is designated a pseudogene. CDR3 size: 19 residues. The CDR3 loop is CASTPQERTGGRGANVLTF. CDR3 in DNA: TGTGCCAGCACCCCCCAGGAGCGGACAGGGGGCCGTGGGGCCAACGTCCTGACTTTC.

On this clone itself: Mismatch with germline at one junction end may stem from a read error. The J gene is TRBJ1-3, the V gene TRBV28; D uncertain. The germline V gene has CDR1 MDHEN and CDR2 SYDVKM. CDR3 length equals 11 residues. This CDR3 is CASSFGDTIYF. The CDR3 nucleotides are TGTGCCAGCAGTTTTGGAGACACCATATATTTT. The full variable domain, in which reference TRBV28 and TRBJ1-3 provide the parts outside the CDR3, is DVKVTQSSRYLVKRTGEKVFLECVQDMDHENMFWYRQDPGLGLRLIYFSYDVKMKEKGDIPEGYSVSREKKERFSLILESASTNQTSMYLCASSFGDTIYFGEGSWLTVV.

The chain links TRBV4-2 to TRBJ2-3, with no clear D. Per the germline V gene, CDR1 is LGHNA and CDR2 is YNFKEQ. The V end was cut by 0 bases, the J end by 4 bases, with 17 bases between. The length of the CDR3 is 17 residues. CDR3 in amino acids: CASSQDPPRGRADTQYF. DNA for the CDR3: TGTGCCAGCAGCCAAGACCCCCCGCGAGGTAGAGCAGATACGCAGTATTTT.

V usage is TRBV27 and J usage is TRBJ1-5; TRBD1 aligns across 8 bases. Per the germline V gene, CDR1 is MNHEY and CDR2 is SMNVEV (reference sequence). This CDR3 has 15 amino acids. Trimming took 4 bases from V and 8 from J; bases not matched to a gene: 10. CDR3 amino acids: CASSSGQGVMKPQHF. CDR3 sequence (DNA): TGTGCCAGCAGTTCCGGACAGGGTGTTATGAAGCCCCAGCATTTT.

This clone was seen just once. One end of the junction varies from germline; a read error may be responsible. CDR3 DNA sequence: TGTTCCAGCAGCCCTGGAGGATACGAGCAGTACTTC. This encodes CSSSPGGYEQYF. The rearrangement uses TRBV7-9 and TRBJ2-7; D possibly corresponds to TRBD2 (5 bases). The CDR3 runs to 12 residues. The germline CDR1 and CDR2 sequences are SEHNR and FQNEAQ (reference sequence).

This sequence joins TRBV7-9 and TRBJ2-1; D may be TRBD1 (6 bases). This CDR3 is built from 12 residues. From germline, CDR1 is SEHNR and CDR2 FQNEAQ (reference sequence). The V end was cut by 5 bases, the J end by 7 bases, with 9 bases between. The CDR3 region is CASSLGQNEQFF. Written as DNA, the CDR3 is TGTGCCAGCAGCCTTGGACAGAATGAGCAGTTCTTC.

On this clone itself: The sample carries other DNA sequences with the same CDR3. The chain has TRBV13 and TRBJ1-1; TRBD1 aligns across 8 bases. Germline V gene lookup returns CDR1 PRHDT and CDR2 FYEKMQ (reference sequence). This CDR3 has 12 amino acids. The J segment lost 11 bases and the V segment lost 2 bases, leaving 4 bases of the junction unmatched. CDR3 protein: CASSLTRQGAFF. The CDR3 nucleotides read TGTGCCAGCAGCTTAACCCGACAGGGGGCTTTCTTT.

This clone was detected only a few times. V gene TRBV28 combines with J gene TRBJ2-1, with 9 bases aligning to TRBD2. This CDR3 is 15 amino acids long. CDR1 MDHEN and CDR2 SYDVKM come from the germline V gene. The junction had 11 bases not matched to a gene; V was cut back by 6 bases and J by 8 bases. This CDR3 reads CASSLSGSLVYEQFF. CDR3 in DNA: TGTGCCAGCAGCCTTAGCGGGAGTCTAGTTTATGAGCAGTTCTTC.

The genes are TRBV7-9 and TRBJ1-2; D remains unclear. CDR3 length equals 14 residues. CDR1 is SEHNR, CDR2 FQNEAQ, per germline (reference sequence). V dropped 2 bases and J dropped 4 bases, with 11 bases sitting between them. CDR3 sequence reads: CASSLFADRYGYTF. CDR3 coding DNA: TGTGCCAGCAGCTTATTCGCGGATCGCTATGGCTACACCTTC. The variable domain in full, with the rest retrieved from reference TRBV7-9 and TRBJ1-2, is DTGVSQNPRHKITKRGQNVTFRCDPISEHNRLYWYRQTLGQGPEFLTYFQNEAQLEKSRLLSDRFSAERPKGSFSTLEIQRTEQGDSAMYLCASSLFADRYGYTFGSGTRLTVV.

V usage is TRBV4-2 and J usage is TRBJ2-7; D uncertain. The length of the CDR3 is 15 residues. The V end lost 2 bases, the J end lost 5 bases, and 16 bases lay between the germline ends. From germline, CDR1 is LGHNA and CDR2 YNFKEQ. The chain's CDR3 is CASSQIGMVLDEQYF. CDR3 in DNA: TGTGCCAGCAGCCAAATTGGCATGGTTCTGGACGAGCAGTACTTC.

The J gene is TRBJ2-7, the V gene TRBV4-3; a weak D match, TRBD2 (6 bases). The V gene's germline CDR1 is LGHNA and CDR2 YSLEER. This CDR3 spans 16 amino acids. With 3 bases removed from V and 2 bases from J, the gap between germline ends came to 17 bases. CDR3 region: CASSHDFGSGAYEQYF. The CDR3, as DNA: TGCGCCAGCAGCCATGATTTCGGTAGCGGTGCCTACGAGCAGTACTTC.

This clone has more than one count but fewer than ten. This chain uses TRBV7-9 with TRBJ2-7; D is possibly TRBD2 (8 bases). The CDR3 extends over 14 amino acids. The germline V gene encodes CDR1 SEHNR and CDR2 FQNEAQ (reference sequence). Trimming removed 1 base from V and 6 bases from J, with 13 bases in between. The CDR3 is CASSLGTGLAEQYF. The CDR3 DNA reads as TGTGCCAGCAGCTTAGGGACAGGACTAGCCGAGCAGTACTTC.

V gene TRBV13 combines with J gene TRBJ2-5; 7 bases align to TRBD2. The J call may be mistaken, given a closer DNA end match to TRBJ2-7. Germline CDR1 and CDR2: PRHDT and FYEKMQ (reference sequence). CDR3 length: 18 residues. This chain's CDR3 is CASTIRGRRDYLSYEQYF. CDR3 in DNA: TGTGCCAGCACCATAAGGGGTAGGCGGGACTACCTCTCCTACGAGCAGTACTTC.